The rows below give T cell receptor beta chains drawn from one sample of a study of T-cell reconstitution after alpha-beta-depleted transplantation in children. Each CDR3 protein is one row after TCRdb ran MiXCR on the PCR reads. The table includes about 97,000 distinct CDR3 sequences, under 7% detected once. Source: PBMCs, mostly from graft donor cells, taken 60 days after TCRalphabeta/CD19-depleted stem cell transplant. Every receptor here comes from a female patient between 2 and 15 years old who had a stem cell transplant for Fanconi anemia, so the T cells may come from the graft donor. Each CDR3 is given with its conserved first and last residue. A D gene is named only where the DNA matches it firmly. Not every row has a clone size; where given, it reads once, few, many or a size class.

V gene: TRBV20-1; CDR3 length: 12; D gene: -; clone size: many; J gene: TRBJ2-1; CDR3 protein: CSARYQINEQFF; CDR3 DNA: TGCAGTGCTAGGTACCAAATCAATGAGCAGTTCTTC
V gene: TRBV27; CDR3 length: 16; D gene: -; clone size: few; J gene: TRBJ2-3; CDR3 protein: CASSLVKGRETDTQYF; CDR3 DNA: TGTGCCAGCAGTTTAGTCAAGGGACGGGAAACAGATACGCAGTATTTT
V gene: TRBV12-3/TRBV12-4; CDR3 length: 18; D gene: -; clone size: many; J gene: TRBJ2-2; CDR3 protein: CASSFRLGRIRGTGELFF; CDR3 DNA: TGTGCCAGCAGTTTCCGATTAGGGAGGATTCGAGGAACCGGGGAGCTGTTTTTT
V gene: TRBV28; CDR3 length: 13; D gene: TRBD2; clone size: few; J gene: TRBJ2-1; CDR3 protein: CASTSGGKDEQFF; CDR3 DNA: TGTGCCAGTACTAGCGGGGGGAAAGATGAGCAGTTCTTC
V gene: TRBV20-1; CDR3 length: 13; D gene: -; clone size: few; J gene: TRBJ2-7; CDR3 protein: CSASRGISYEQYF; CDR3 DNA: TGCAGTGCTTCCCGGGGGATCTCCTACGAGCAGTACTTC
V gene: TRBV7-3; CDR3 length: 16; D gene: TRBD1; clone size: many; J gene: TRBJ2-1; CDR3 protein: CASSLIFDRGYNEQFF; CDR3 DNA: TGTGCCAGCAGCTTAATCTTTGACAGGGGGTACAATGAGCAGTTCTTC
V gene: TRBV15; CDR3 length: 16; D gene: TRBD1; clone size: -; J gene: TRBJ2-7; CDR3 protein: CATSAVRGRGVYEQYF; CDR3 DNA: TGTGCCACCAGCGCCGTAAGGGGGCGAGGCGTTTACGAGCAGTACTTC
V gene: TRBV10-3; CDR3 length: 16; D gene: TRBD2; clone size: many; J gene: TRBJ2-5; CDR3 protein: CAISSGTTSFQETQYF; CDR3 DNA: TGTGCCATCAGTTCTGGGACTACAAGCTTTCAAGAGACCCAGTACTTC
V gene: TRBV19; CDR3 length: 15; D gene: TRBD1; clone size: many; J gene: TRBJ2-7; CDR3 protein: CASSMQRTGDPKQYF; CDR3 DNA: TGTGCCAGTAGTATGCAGAGGACAGGCGACCCTAAGCAGTACTTC
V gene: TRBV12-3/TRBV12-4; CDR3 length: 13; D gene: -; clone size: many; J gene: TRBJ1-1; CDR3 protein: CASSLVTNTEAFF; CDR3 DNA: TGTGCCAGCAGTTTAGTCACGAACACTGAAGCTTTCTTT
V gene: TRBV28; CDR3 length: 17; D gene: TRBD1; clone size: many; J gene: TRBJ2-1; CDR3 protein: CASSFVQGESSYNEQFF; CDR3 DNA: TGTGCCAGCAGTTTCGTGCAGGGGGAGAGCTCCTACAATGAGCAGTTCTTC
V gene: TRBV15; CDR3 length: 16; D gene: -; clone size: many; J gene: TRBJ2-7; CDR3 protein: CATSRDRGDPPYEQYF; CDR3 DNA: TGTGCCACCAGCAGAGATCGAGGAGACCCACCCTACGAACAGTACTTC
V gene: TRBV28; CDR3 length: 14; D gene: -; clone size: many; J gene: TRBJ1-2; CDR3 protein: CASSLTGYSYGYTF; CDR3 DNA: TGTGCCAGCAGTTTAACGGGGTATAGCTATGGCTACACCTTC
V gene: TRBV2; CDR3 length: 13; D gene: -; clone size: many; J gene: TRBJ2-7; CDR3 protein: CASVLALNYEQYF; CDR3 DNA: TGTGCCAGCGTATTGGCGCTCAACTACGAGCAGTACTTC
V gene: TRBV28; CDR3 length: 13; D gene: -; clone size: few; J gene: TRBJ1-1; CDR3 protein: CASSRAPTLGAFF; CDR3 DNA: TGTGCCAGCAGCCGGGCCCCAACACTAGGAGCTTTCTTT
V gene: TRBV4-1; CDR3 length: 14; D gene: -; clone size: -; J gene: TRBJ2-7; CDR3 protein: CASSQERRAYEQYF; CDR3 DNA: TGCGCCAGCAGCCAAGAAAGGCGGGCCTACGAGCAGTACTTC
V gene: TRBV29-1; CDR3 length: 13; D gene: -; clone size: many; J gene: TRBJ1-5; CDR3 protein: CSVGRDQGGPQHF; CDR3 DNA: TGCAGCGTCGGTCGGGACCAAGGTGGGCCCCAGCATTTT
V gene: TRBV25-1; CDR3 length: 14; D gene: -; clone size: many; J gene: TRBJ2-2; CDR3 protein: CASTPGRTTGELFF; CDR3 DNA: TGTGCCAGCACTCCGGGACGGACAACCGGGGAGCTGTTTTTT
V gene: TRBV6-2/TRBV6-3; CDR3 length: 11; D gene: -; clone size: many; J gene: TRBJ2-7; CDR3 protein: CASSYGWEQYF; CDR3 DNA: TGTGCCAGCAGTTACGGATGGGAGCAGTACTTC
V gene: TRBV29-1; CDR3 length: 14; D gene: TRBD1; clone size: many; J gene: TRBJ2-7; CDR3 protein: CSVAEQGSSYEQYF; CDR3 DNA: TGCAGCGTAGCAGAACAGGGGAGCTCCTACGAGCAGTACTTC
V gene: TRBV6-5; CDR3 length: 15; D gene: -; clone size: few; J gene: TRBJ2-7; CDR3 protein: CASSYSTWGSYEQYF; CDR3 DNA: TGTGCCAGCAGCTACTCGACGTGGGGCTCCTACGAGCAGTACTTC
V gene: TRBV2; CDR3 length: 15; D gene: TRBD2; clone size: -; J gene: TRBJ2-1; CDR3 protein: CASSEASAGGDEQFF; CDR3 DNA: TGTGCCAGCAGTGAAGCCTCCGCCGGGGGGGATGAGCAGTTCTTC
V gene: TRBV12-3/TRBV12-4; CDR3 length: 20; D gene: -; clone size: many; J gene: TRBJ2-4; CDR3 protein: CASSFGPETGTRWAKNIQYF; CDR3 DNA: TGTGCCAGCAGTTTTGGGCCCGAAACCGGGACCCGATGGGCCAAAAACATTCAGTACTTC
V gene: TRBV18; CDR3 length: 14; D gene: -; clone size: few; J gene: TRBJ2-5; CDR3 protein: CASSPGSGRETQYF; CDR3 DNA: TGTGCCAGCTCACCCGGATCAGGACGGGAGACCCAGTACTTC
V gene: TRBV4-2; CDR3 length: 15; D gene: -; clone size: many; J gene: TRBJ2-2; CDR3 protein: CASSQGNRAVVELFF; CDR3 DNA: TGTGCCAGCAGCCAGGGCAACAGGGCGGTTGTGGAGCTGTTTTTT
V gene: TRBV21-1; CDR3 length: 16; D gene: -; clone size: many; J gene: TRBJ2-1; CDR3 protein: CASSKRQGPLLNEQFF; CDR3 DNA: TGTGCCAGCAGCAAAAGACAGGGACCTCTTTTGAATGAGCAGTTCTTC
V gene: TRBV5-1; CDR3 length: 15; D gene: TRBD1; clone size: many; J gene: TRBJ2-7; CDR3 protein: CASSLAGTGPYEQYF; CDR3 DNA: TGCGCCAGCAGCTTGGCCGGGACAGGACCCTACGAGCAGTACTTC
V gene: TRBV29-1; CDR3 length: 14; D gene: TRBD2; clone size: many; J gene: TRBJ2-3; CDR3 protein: CSVTGLAGTDTQYF; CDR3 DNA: TGCAGCGTGACCGGACTAGCAGGCACAGATACGCAGTATTTT
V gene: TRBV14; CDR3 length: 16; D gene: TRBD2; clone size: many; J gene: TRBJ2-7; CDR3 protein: CASSQEPGFRGRMMYF; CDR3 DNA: TGTGCCAGCAGCCAAGAGCCAGGCTTTCGCGGGAGAATGATGTACTTC
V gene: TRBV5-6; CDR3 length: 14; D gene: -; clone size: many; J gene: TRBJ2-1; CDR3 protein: CASRYGTGNNEQFF; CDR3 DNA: TGTGCCAGCAGGTATGGGACCGGGAACAATGAGCAGTTCTTC
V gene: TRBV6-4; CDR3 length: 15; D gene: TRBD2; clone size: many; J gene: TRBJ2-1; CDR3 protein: CASSDSRGGHNEQFF; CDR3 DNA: TGTGCCAGCAGTGACTCGCGGGGGGGCCACAATGAGCAGTTCTTC
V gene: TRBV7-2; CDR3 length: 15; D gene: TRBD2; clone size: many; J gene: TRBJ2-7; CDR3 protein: CASSPRKRGTYEQYF; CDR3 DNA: TGTGCCAGCAGTCCGAGGAAGCGGGGAACCTACGAGCAGTACTTC
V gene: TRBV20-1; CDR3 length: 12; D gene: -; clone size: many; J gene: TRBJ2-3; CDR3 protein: CSAWFSTDTQYF; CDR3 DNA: TGCAGTGCCTGGTTTTCCACAGATACGCAGTATTTT
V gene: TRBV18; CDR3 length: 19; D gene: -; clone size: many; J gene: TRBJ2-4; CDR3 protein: CASSPLPSAGALAKNIQYF; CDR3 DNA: TGTGCCAGCTCACCTCTTCCCTCAGCTGGAGCCCTAGCCAAAAACATTCAGTACTTC
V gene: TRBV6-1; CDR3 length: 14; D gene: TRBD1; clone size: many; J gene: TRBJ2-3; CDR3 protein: CAVKGAKYTDTQYF; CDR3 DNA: TGTGCCGTCAAGGGGGCTAAGTACACAGATACGCAGTATTTT
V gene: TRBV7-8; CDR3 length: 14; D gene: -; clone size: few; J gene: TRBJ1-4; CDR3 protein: CASSRRAGGEKLFF; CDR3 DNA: TGTGCCAGCAGCCGCAGGGCGGGAGGTGAAAAACTGTTTTTT
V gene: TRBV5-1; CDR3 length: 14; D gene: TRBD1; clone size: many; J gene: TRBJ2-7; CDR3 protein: CASSTTTGGYEQYF; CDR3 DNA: TGCGCCAGCAGCACGACGACAGGGGGCTACGAGCAGTACTTC
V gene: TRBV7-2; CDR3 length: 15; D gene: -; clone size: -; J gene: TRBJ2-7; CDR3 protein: CASSSAGGSSYEQYF; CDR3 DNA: TGTGCCAGCAGCTCAGCTGGAGGGAGCTCCTACGAGCAGTACTTC
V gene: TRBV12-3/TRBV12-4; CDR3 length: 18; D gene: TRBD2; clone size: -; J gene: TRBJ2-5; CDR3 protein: CTSSLALVAGGQTETQYF; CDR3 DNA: TGTACCAGCAGTTTAGCGCTGGTAGCGGGGGGCCAGACGGAGACCCAGTACTTC
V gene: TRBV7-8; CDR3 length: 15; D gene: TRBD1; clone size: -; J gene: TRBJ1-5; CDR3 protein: CASSPWDRGSQPQHF; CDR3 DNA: TGTGCCAGCAGCCCGTGGGACAGGGGAAGCCAGCCCCAGCATTTT
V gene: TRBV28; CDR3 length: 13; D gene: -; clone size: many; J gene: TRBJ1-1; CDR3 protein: CASHGRLNTEAFF; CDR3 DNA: TGTGCCAGCCACGGTAGACTGAACACTGAAGCTTTCTTT
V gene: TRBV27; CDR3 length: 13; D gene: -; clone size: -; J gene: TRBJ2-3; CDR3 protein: CATSTAGTDTQYF; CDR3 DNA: TGTGCCACCTCGACCGCTGGTACAGATACGCAGTATTTT
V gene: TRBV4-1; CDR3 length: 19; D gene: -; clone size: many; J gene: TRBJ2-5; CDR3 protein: CASSQDWKHREPAAETQYF; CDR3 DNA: TGCGCCAGCAGCCAAGATTGGAAGCACAGGGAGCCAGCCGCGGAGACCCAGTACTTC
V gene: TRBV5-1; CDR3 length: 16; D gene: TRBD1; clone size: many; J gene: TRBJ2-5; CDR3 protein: CASSLQGTGSPETQYF; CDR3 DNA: TGCGCCAGCAGCCTACAGGGGACAGGGTCCCCAGAGACCCAGTACTTC
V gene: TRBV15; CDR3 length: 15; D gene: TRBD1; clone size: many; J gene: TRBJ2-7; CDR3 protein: CATSSLRQGPYEQYF; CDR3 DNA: TGTGCCACCAGCAGTTTAAGACAGGGTCCCTACGAGCAGTACTTC
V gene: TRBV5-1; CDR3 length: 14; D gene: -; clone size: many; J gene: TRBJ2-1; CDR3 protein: CASSLDNGWDEQFF; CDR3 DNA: TGCGCCAGCAGCCTGGACAACGGGTGGGATGAGCAGTTCTTC
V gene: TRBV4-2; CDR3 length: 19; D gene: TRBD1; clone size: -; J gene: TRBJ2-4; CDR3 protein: CASSRRGTGEYGAKNIQYF; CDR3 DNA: TGTGCCAGCAGCCGGAGGGGGACAGGGGAATACGGAGCCAAAAACATTCAGTACTTC
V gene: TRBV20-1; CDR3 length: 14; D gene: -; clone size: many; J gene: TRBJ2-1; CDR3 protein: CSDNGGSPYNEQFF; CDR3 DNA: TGCAGCGATAATGGGGGGTCACCCTACAATGAGCAGTTCTTC
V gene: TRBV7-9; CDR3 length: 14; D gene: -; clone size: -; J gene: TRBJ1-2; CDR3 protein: CASSLGGRNYGYTF; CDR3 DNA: TGTGCCAGCAGTTTAGGCGGCCGTAACTATGGCTACACCTTC
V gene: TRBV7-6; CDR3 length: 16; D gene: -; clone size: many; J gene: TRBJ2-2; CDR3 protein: CASSHRDFTNTGELFF; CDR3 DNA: TGTGCCAGCAGCCACAGGGACTTCACCAACACCGGGGAGCTGTTTTTT
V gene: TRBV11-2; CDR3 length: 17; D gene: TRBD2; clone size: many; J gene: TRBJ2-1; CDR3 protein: CASSLGVGTRVTNEQFF; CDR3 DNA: TGTGCCAGCAGCTTAGGGGTTGGGACTAGAGTGACGAATGAGCAGTTCTTC
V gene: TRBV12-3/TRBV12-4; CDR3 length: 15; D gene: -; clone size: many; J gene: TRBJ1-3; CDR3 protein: CASGLTGNSGNTIYF; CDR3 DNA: TGTGCCAGCGGACTAACAGGGAACTCTGGAAACACCATATATTTT
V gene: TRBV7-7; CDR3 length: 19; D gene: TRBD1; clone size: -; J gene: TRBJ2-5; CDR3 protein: CASSLAPRVWDRFQETQYF; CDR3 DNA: TGTGCCAGCAGCTTAGCGCCCCGGGTGTGGGACAGATTCCAAGAGACCCAGTACTTC
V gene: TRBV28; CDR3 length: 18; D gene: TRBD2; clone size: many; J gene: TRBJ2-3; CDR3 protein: CASSLWGLAGDRTDTQYF; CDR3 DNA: TGTGCCAGCAGTTTATGGGGACTAGCGGGAGATCGCACAGATACGCAGTATTTT
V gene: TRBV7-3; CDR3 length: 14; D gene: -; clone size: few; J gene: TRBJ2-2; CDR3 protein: CASSRTQVTGELFF; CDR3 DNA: TGTGCCAGCAGCAGAACGCAGGTCACCGGGGAGCTGTTTTTT
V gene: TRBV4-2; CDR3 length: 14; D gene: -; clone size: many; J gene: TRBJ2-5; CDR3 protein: CASSQDYGGETQYF; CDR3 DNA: TGTGCCAGCAGCCAAGACTACGGGGGAGAGACCCAGTACTTC
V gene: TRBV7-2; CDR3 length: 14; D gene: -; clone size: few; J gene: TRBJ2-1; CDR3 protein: CASRADRFWNEQFF; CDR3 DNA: TGTGCCAGCAGGGCCGACAGGTTCTGGAATGAGCAGTTCTTC
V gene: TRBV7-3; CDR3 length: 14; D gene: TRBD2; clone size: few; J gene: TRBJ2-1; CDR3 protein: CASSFGGGYNEQFF; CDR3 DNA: TGTGCCAGCAGCTTTGGGGGGGGATACAATGAGCAGTTCTTC
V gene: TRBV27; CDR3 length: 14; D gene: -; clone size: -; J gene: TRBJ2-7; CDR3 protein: CASSSQGIGYEQYF; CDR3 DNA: TGTGCCAGCAGTTCGCAGGGGATAGGCTACGAGCAGTACTTC